Below, 27 T cell receptor beta chains from the same sample are listed, as sequenced in a study of blood T cell repertoires in COVID-19. Only in-frame clones appear in the TCRdb table, and some are missing; sequencing was by immunoSEQ multiplex PCR. Among approximately 250,000 clones listed, about nine tenths were seen once. Material: peripheral blood. The receptors here all came from a man in his forties with active or convalescent COVID-19.

The rearrangement uses TRBV6-2 or TRBV6-3 and TRBJ1-2; a possible D gene is TRBD1 (6 bases). CDR1 MNHEY and CDR2 SVGEGT come from the germline V gene. Trimming left V 6 bases short and J 4 bases short, with 12 bases between. This CDR3 contains 13 residues. This CDR3 reads CASSRLGAYGYTF. The DNA of the CDR3 is TGTGCCAGCAGCCGTCTGGGGGCCTATGGCTACACCTTC.

This CDR3 is CASSRSDRGMISEQYF. DNA of the CDR3: TGTGCCAGCAGCAGGTCGGACAGGGGAATGATATCGGAGCAGTACTTC. This rearrangement joins TRBV9 to TRBJ2-7; the match to TRBD1 covers 9 bases. CDR3 size: 16 residues. Germline values: CDR1 SGDLS, CDR2 YYNGEE. After removal of 4 bases from V and 7 bases from J, the junction contained 15 bases not matched to a gene.

The J gene is TRBJ1-1, the V gene TRBV10-3; 7 bases fit TRBD1. From germline, CDR1 is ENHRY and CDR2 SYGVKD. After removal of 4 bases from V and 4 bases from J, the junction contained 3 bases not matched to a gene. The CDR3 is 13 residues long. CDR3 nucleotide sequence: TGTGCCATCAGTGGACAGGGAGGCACTGAAGCTTTCTTT. Encoded protein: CAISGQGGTEAFF.

The genes are TRBV4-2 and TRBJ2-7; no reliable D call. CDR1 is LGHNA, CDR2 YNFKEQ, per germline. The CDR3 is made up of 13 amino acids. V was pared by 3 bases and J by 5 bases, with 11 bases between. CDR3 in amino acids: CASSQRSLDEQYF. In nucleotides, the CDR3 is TGTGCCAGCAGCCAGAGGAGTCTCGACGAGCAGTACTTC.

This clone was counted between two and nine times. The genes are TRBV7-9 and TRBJ2-1, with 8 nucleotides matching TRBD2. The germline V gene encodes CDR1 SEHNR and CDR2 FQNEAQ (reference sequence). The V gene end was trimmed by 1 base and the J gene end by 6 bases; junction bases not matched to a gene: 2. The CDR3 covers 14 residues. The chain's CDR3 is CASSLGSGGNEQFF. The CDR3 nucleotides read TGTGCCAGCAGCTTAGGGAGCGGGGGCAATGAGCAGTTCTTC.

V and J are TRBV19 and TRBJ2-1; 11 bases match TRBD1. Germline CDR1 and CDR2: LNHDA and SQIVND (reference sequence). The CDR3 consists of 15 residues. The ends lost 7 bases at V and 4 bases at J; junction bases unmatched: 6. In DNA, the CDR3 is TGTGCCAGTACCGCCGGGACAGGGGGGTACAATGAGCAGTTCTTC. Its translation: CASTAGTGGYNEQFF.

V and J are TRBV10-3 and TRBJ2-3; no definite D call. V lost 3 bases to trimming and J lost 0 bases, with 7 bases between them. Germline CDR1 and CDR2: ENHRY and SYGVKD. This CDR3 has 14 residues. For the CDR3, the DNA is TGTGCCATCAGTGACATAACTAGCACAGATACGCAGTATTTT. As protein: CAISDITSTDTQYF.

The chain combines TRBV5-6 with TRBJ2-7; the match to TRBD1 covers 7 bases. Germline CDR1 is SGHDT and CDR2 is YYEEEE. The CDR3 covers 16 residues. Trimming removed 2 bases from V and 0 bases from J; junction bases left unmatched: 8. As DNA, the CDR3 is TGTGCCAGCAGCTTACTAGGACAGGCCAACTCCTACGAGCAGTACTTC. It encodes CASSLLGQANSYEQYF.

This chain joins TRBV27 and TRBJ2-1, with 9 nucleotides matching TRBD2. After removal of 0 bases from V and 3 bases from J, the junction contained 6 bases not matched to a gene. The CDR3 covers 17 residues. Germline lookup yields CDR1 MNHEY and CDR2 SMNVEV (reference sequence). CDR3 nucleotide sequence: TGTGCCAGCAGTTTATCGGTACTTAGCGGGGGCTACAATGAGCAGTTCTTC. Translated, it gives CASSLSVLSGGYNEQFF.

The chain combines TRBV9 with TRBJ1-2, with 8 nucleotides matching TRBD1. The germline gives CDR1 SGDLS, CDR2 YYNGEE. With 4 bases clipped from V and 3 bases from J, the junction kept 14 bases outside the gene matches. CDR3 size: 17 residues. CDR3 sequence: CASSLVPTGVRDYGYTF. The CDR3, as DNA: TGTGCCAGCAGCCTTGTCCCGACAGGGGTCCGCGACTATGGCTACACCTTC. The full variable domain, completed using reference TRBV9 and TRBJ1-2, is DSGVTQTPKHLITATGQRVTLRCSPRSGDLSVYWYQQSLDQGLQFLIQYYNGEERAKGNILERFSAQQFPDLHSELNLSSLELGDSALYFCASSLVPTGVRDYGYTFGSGTRLTVV.

The CDR3 here is CASGRDQETQYF. The CDR3 nucleotides are TGTGCCAGCGGGAGGGACCAAGAGACCCAGTACTTC. J is TRBJ2-5 and V is TRBV6-5; 7 bases are a match to TRBD2. Germline CDR1 is MNHEY and CDR2 is SVGAGI. The length of the CDR3 is 12 residues. The V gene end was trimmed by 8 bases and the J gene end by 0 bases; junction bases not matched to a gene: 0.

The chain recombines TRBV27 with TRBJ2-1; the match to TRBD1 covers 7 bases. The junction had 7 bases not matched to a gene; V was cut back by 3 bases and J by 2 bases. CDR3 length equals 16 residues. CDR1 MNHEY and CDR2 SMNVEV come from the germline V gene (reference sequence). CDR3 DNA: TGTGCCAGCAGTTTGCTAGGGGGCCTCACCTACAATGAGCAGTTCTTC. Translation: CASSLLGGLTYNEQFF.

In nucleotides, the CDR3 is TGTGCCAGCAGCCGGGGACTAGCGGGATCCCAAGAGACCCAGTACTTC. This codes for CASSRGLAGSQETQYF. The V gene is TRBV7-7, the J gene TRBJ2-5, with 13 bases aligning to TRBD2. Germline V CDR1 and CDR2: SSHAT, FNYEAQ (reference sequence). With V trimmed by 5 bases and J by 1 base, 4 bases remained unmatched. CDR3 size: 16 residues.

This clone was seen a handful of times. This chain uses TRBV7-2 with TRBJ1-4; 7 nucleotides match TRBD1. The CDR3 contains 13 residues. J was trimmed by 8 bases and V by 4 bases; bases with no gene match: 4. Germline V gene lookup returns CDR1 SGHTA and CDR2 FQGNSA. DNA for the CDR3: TGTGCCAGCAGCTCCTACAGGGGAGAAAAACTGTTTTTT. As protein: CASSSYRGEKLFF.

The chain employs TRBV5-1 and TRBJ1-2; 8 bases match TRBD1. CDR1 and CDR2 from the germline V gene are SGHRS and YFSETQ. V lost 4 bases to trimming and J lost 6 bases; unmatched junction nucleotides: 11. The CDR3 totals 15 residues. This chain's CDR3 is CASSQLTGAKDGYTF. The CDR3 coding sequence is TGCGCCAGCAGCCAGTTGACAGGGGCGAAGGATGGCTACACCTTC.

This sequence joins TRBV11-2 and TRBJ2-1, with D unclear. Trimming pared 0 bases from V and 8 bases from J, leaving 8 bases between. CDR1 and CDR2 from the germline V gene are SGHAT and FQNNGV. The CDR3 has 13 residues. CDR3 in amino acids: CASSLDLGYEQFF. DNA for the CDR3: TGTGCCAGCAGCTTAGATCTGGGCTATGAGCAGTTCTTC.

V and J are TRBV6-5 and TRBJ2-7; D might be TRBD2 (5 bases). The CDR3 loop spans 16 amino acids. Trimming took 3 bases from V and 0 from J, leaving 15 bases between them. Germline V gives CDR1 MNHEY, CDR2 SVGAGI. CDR3 protein: CASSYGGLKTSYEQYF. CDR3 DNA: TGTGCCAGCAGTTATGGTGGACTCAAGACCTCCTACGAGCAGTACTTC.

V gene TRBV12-3 or TRBV12-4 combines with J gene TRBJ2-7; a weak D match, TRBD1 (5 bases). V was shortened by 6 bases and J by 2 bases, with 8 bases between the two germline ends. The length of the CDR3 is 12 residues. CDR3 in amino acids: CASRETAYEQYF. The CDR3 coding sequence is TGTGCCAGCAGAGAGACAGCCTACGAGCAGTACTTC.

In its sample, this clone was seen once. The V gene is TRBV29-1, the J gene TRBJ2-1; 10 positions match TRBD2. Germline trimming cut 4 bases from V and 6 bases from J; bases unmatched to any gene: 21. Germline-derived CDR1 and CDR2 are SQVTM and ANQGSEA. CDR3 length equals 19 residues. The CDR3 nucleotides are TGCAGCGTTGTCGGGGCCGAACTAGCGGGGCCCCCACGGGGCAATGAGCAGTTCTTC. Its protein product is CSVVGAELAGPPRGNEQFF.

This clone has a single count. The chain uses TRBV19 and TRBJ2-5, with TRBD1 matching over 11 bases. Germline CDR1 is LNHDA and CDR2 is SQIVND (reference sequence). CDR3 length: 14 residues. V lost 6 bases to trimming and J lost 5 bases; unmatched junction nucleotides: 5. CDR3 loop: CASSGQGAFETQYF. The CDR3 region has the DNA TGTGCCAGTAGCGGACAGGGGGCCTTTGAGACCCAGTACTTC.

The sample holds one count of this clone. This sequence joins TRBV24-1 and TRBJ2-1, with 9 positions matching TRBD1. The CDR3 contains 16 residues. Losses at the gene ends were 2 bases for V and 3 bases for J; bases not matched to a gene: 4. CDR1 and CDR2 (germline): KGHDR, SFDVKD. This CDR3 is CATSDWTGVGYNEQFF. Written as DNA, the CDR3 is TGTGCCACCAGTGATTGGACAGGGGTTGGCTACAATGAGCAGTTCTTC.

The rearrangement links TRBV7-2 to TRBJ2-7; 8 nucleotides match TRBD2. J lost 3 bases, V lost 5 bases, and 6 bases had no gene match. This CDR3 is built from 14 residues. Germline V gives CDR1 SGHTA, CDR2 FQGNSA. The CDR3 spells CASSLGRGVYEQYF. CDR3 in DNA: TGTGCCAGCAGCCTCGGGAGGGGAGTCTACGAGCAGTACTTC.

The gene calls are TRBV24-1 and TRBJ1-2; 9 nucleotides match TRBD1. Trimming removed 5 bases from V and 7 bases from J; junction bases left unmatched: 7. From germline, CDR1 is KGHDR and CDR2 SFDVKD. CDR3 size: 14 residues. As DNA, the CDR3 is TGTGCCACCAGTGGACCCGGACAGGGGATTGGCTACACCTTC. This codes for CATSGPGQGIGYTF.

The chain joins TRBV5-6 to TRBJ1-1, with D possibly being TRBD1 (6 bases). The CDR3 covers 13 residues. The V gene lost 0 bases and the J gene lost 9 bases, with 12 bases spanning the gap. In germline, CDR1 is SGHDT, CDR2 YYEEEE. The CDR3 bases are TGTGCCAGCAGCTTGGGCCAGGGGAGTCAAGCTTTCTTT. Translation gives CASSLGQGSQAFF.

V is TRBV10-1 and J is TRBJ1-3, with unresolved D. The V end was cut by 6 bases, the J end by 2 bases, with 11 bases between. This CDR3 is 14 amino acids long. Germline V lookup: CDR1 WNHNN, CDR2 SYGVQD (reference sequence). The DNA for the CDR3 is TGCGCCAGCAGCCCCGACATGACTGGAAACACCATATATTTT. Its translation: CASSPDMTGNTIYF.

The chain is built from TRBV29-1 and TRBJ2-7; 8 nucleotides line up with TRBD2. V lost 5 bases to trimming and J lost 2 bases; unmatched junction nucleotides: 14. This CDR3 has 16 residues. Germline V gene data show CDR1 as SQVTM and CDR2 as ANQGSEA. DNA for the CDR3: TGCAGCGTTCCATTAAGGACTAGCACGCTCACCTACGAGCAGTACTTC. Its translation: CSVPLRTSTLTYEQYF.

This clone came up a few times. The rearrangement joins TRBV7-9 to TRBJ1-1; 7 bases match TRBD1. The germline V gene encodes CDR1 SEHNR and CDR2 FQNEAQ (reference sequence). V lost 5 bases to trimming and J lost 6 bases; unmatched junction nucleotides: 24. This CDR3 is 19 amino acids long. The CDR3 bases are TGTGCCAGCAGCCCAAACCCTCGGGACAGCATGAATCTCGGCGCTGAAGCTTTCTTT. Its translation is CASSPNPRDSMNLGAEAFF. Full variable domain (outside the CDR3, taken from reference TRBV7-9 and TRBJ1-1): DTGVSQNPRHKITKRGQNVTFRCDPISEHNRLYWYRQTLGQGPEFLTYFQNEAQLEKSRLLSDRFSAERPKGSFSTLEIQRTEQGDSAMYLCASSPNPRDSMNLGAEAFFGQGTRLTVV.